The 11 T cell receptor beta chains below all came from one sample that was sequenced in a study of read filtering for tumor transcriptome and immune sequencing. Molecular barcoded adaptors covering alpha/delta and beta/gamma chains were used on roughly 370 ng RNA. TCRdb analysed the reads with MiXCR anew, one entry per CDR3 protein. The data show 30,000 to 50,000 distinct CDR3 sequences, about 10% seen once. The sequencing sample was made of a population of CD138-negative cells sorted from bone marrow. Receptors originate from a donor aged 40 or over with multiple myeloma.

With regard to this clonotype: A much bigger clone sits one base away, suggesting this may be a read error. The genes are TRBV10-1 and TRBJ2-3; tentative D call: TRBD1 (6 bases). The DNA end lines up better with TRBJ1-5; the J call may be wrong. CDR1 is WNHNN, CDR2 SYGVQD, per germline (reference sequence). The CDR3 length is 16 residues. This CDR3 is CASSPGDRTSTDTQHF. DNA for the CDR3: TGCGCCAGCAGTCCAGGAGACAGGACTAGCACAGATACGCAGCATTTT.

This clonotype showed up many times. The chain has TRBV29-1 and TRBJ2-3; D may match TRBD1 or TRBD2 (5 bases each). The CDR3 runs 13 residues. The germline CDR1 and CDR2 sequences are SQVTM and ANQGSEA. V lost 5 bases and J 2 bases, leaving 11 bases between the germline ends. CDR3 sequence: CSVKGRDTDTQYF. The CDR3 DNA is TGCAGCGTTAAGGGACGGGACACAGATACGCAGTATTTT.

This clonotype was observed many times. The rearrangement joins TRBV20-1 to TRBJ1-1, with 7 bases lining up with TRBD1. Germline V gene data show CDR1 as DFQATT and CDR2 as SNEGSKA (reference sequence). This CDR3 has 12 amino acids. V gave up 6 bases and J gave up 6 bases; unmatched junction bases: 7. CDR3 nucleotides: TGCAGTGCAAGGGACAGTAACGCTGAAGCTTTCTTT. Its translation is CSARDSNAEAFF.

This clonotype was observed many times. This sequence joins TRBV5-6 and TRBJ2-1; 8 bases map to TRBD2. V shed 0 bases, J shed 8 bases, and the junction held 16 bases outside the gene matches. This CDR3 comprises 18 residues. The germline V gene encodes CDR1 SGHDT and CDR2 YYEEEE. As DNA, the CDR3 is TGTGCCAGCAGCTTGGCCGGTCGGGGGACTAGAAAGACCCATGAGCAGTTCTTC. Translating gives CASSLAGRGTRKTHEQFF.

Judged by abundance, this clonotype is medium-sized. The gene calls are TRBV5-1 and TRBJ2-1, with a weak D call TRBD1 (6 bases). The CDR3 totals 14 residues. Germline CDR1 and CDR2: SGHRS and YFSETQ. Deletions cut 0 bases from V and 3 bases from J, with 7 bases between. For the CDR3, the DNA is TGCGCCAGCAGCTTGGGACAGGACTACAATGAGCAGTTCTTC. It translates to CASSLGQDYNEQFF.

This clonotype was counted many times. This rearrangement joins TRBV5-6 to TRBJ1-2; TRBD1 agrees at 12 bases. This CDR3 region has 14 residues. CDR1 is SGHDT and CDR2 is YYEEEE in the germline V gene. V trimming: 4 bases; J trimming: 8 bases; junction bases outside the gene matches: 6. The CDR3, as DNA: TGTGCCAGCAGCCCGGGACAGGGGGCGAGGGGCTACACCTTC. Translation: CASSPGQGARGYTF.

This clonotype appeared many times. The chain uses TRBV24-1 and TRBJ2-5; 7 bases match TRBD1. This CDR3 comprises 14 residues. Trimming at V came to 5 bases and at J to 5 bases, leaving 7 bases not matched to a gene. In germline, CDR1 is KGHDR, CDR2 SFDVKD. CDR3 amino acids: CATSGGQVMETQYF. CDR3 nucleotide sequence: TGTGCCACCAGTGGCGGACAGGTGATGGAGACCCAGTACTTC.

Many counts were recorded for this clonotype. The chain employs TRBV30 and TRBJ1-2; D gene unclear. Trimming stripped 2 bases from V and 0 bases from J, with 1 base between. CDR3 length: 11 amino acids. In germline, CDR1 is GTSNPN, CDR2 SVGIG (reference sequence). The CDR3, as DNA: TGTGCCTGGAGTCCTAACTATGGCTACACCTTC. Amino acids: CAWSPNYGYTF.

This clonotype was seen at least ten times. This rearrangement joins TRBV7-9 to TRBJ2-1; 12 nucleotides agree with TRBD2. Unmatched junction bases numbered 10, after V lost 5 bases and J lost 2 bases. CDR3 length: 18 residues. The germline gives CDR1 SEHNR, CDR2 FQNEAQ (reference sequence). The CDR3: CASSEGLAGPRAYNEQFF. The CDR3 nucleotides read TGTGCCAGCAGCGAAGGACTAGCGGGGCCGAGGGCCTACAATGAGCAGTTCTTC.

A few counts support this clonotype. This chain's CDR3 is CSARVGLSPYNEQFF. As DNA, the CDR3 is TGCAGTGCTAGAGTTGGACTTTCTCCATACAATGAGCAGTTCTTC. The rearrangement links TRBV20-1 to TRBJ2-1; a weak D match, TRBD2 (5 bases). The CDR3 has 15 amino acids. Per germline, CDR1 DFQATT and CDR2 SNEGSKA (reference sequence). Trimming shortened V by 1 base and J by 4 bases, and 14 bases separated the two germline ends.

This clonotype has at least ten counts. This chain links TRBV7-8 with TRBJ2-2; TRBD1 matches 9 bases. Looked up from germline, CDR1 is SGHVS and CDR2 is FQNEAQ. This CDR3 region has 18 residues. V was pared by 0 bases and J by 5 bases, with 10 bases of the junction left unmatched. The chain's CDR3 is CASSLAPRGTGTTGELFF. The CDR3, as DNA: TGTGCCAGCAGCTTAGCGCCGAGGGGGACAGGGACAACCGGGGAGCTGTTTTTT.